The 28 T cell receptor beta chains listed next were all sequenced from one sample in a study of shared clonotypes between healthy human individuals. TCRdb's table, derived via immunoSEQ multiplex PCR, lists solely in-frame clones and lacks some. The sample consists of 1.6 million or so clones, roughly 96% of them appearing once. Sample: naive CD4+ T cells sorted from blood. Subset here: CD45RA+ positively selected. The receptor source for this set is a man under 40 in good health.

The J gene is TRBJ2-5, the V gene TRBV27; 9 nucleotides align to TRBD2. The CDR3 loop spans 15 amino acids. Germline values: CDR1 MNHEY, CDR2 SMNVEV (reference sequence). J was trimmed by 4 bases and V by 5 bases; bases with no gene match: 8. For the CDR3, the DNA is TGTGCCAGCAGTATTACTAGCGGGTTACGAGAGACCCAGTACTTC. Its protein is CASSITSGLRETQYF.

This chain uses TRBV19 with TRBJ2-7; TRBD1 might be the D (6 bases). The germline V gene encodes CDR1 LNHDA and CDR2 SQIVND (reference sequence). The CDR3 has 17 residues. Trimming took off 3 bases at V and 6 bases at J, with 24 bases between the two ends. CDR3 coding DNA: TGTGCCAGTAGTATTAGTTGGGGACAAAGATCCCCAGGCGAGCAGTACTTC. Amino acid sequence: CASSISWGQRSPGEQYF.

The CDR3 coding sequence is TGTGCCAGCGCCCAGTCACGAACTGGAAACACCATATATTTT. Residues: CASAQSRTGNTIYF. The chain recombines TRBV25-1 with TRBJ1-3; the D is unclear. The CDR3 loop spans 14 amino acids. Per the germline V gene, CDR1 is MGHDK and CDR2 is SYGVNS. V was cut by 8 bases and J by 2 bases, with 13 bases left in between. The whole variable domain, filled in from reference TRBV25-1 and TRBJ1-3, reads EADIYQTPRYLVIGTGKKITLECSQTMGHDKMYWYQQDPGMELHLIHYSYGVNSTEKGDLSSESTVSRIRTEHFPLTLESARPSHTSQYLCASAQSRTGNTIYFGEGSWLTVV.

The J gene is TRBJ2-3, the V gene TRBV29-1; 8 bases map to TRBD1. The CDR3 consists of 13 residues. Trimming at V came to 5 bases and at J to 4 bases, leaving 5 bases not matched to a gene. CDR1 is SQVTM and CDR2 is ANQGSEA in the germline V gene. Here the CDR3 reads CSVLDRGPDTQYF. CDR3 nucleotide sequence: TGCAGCGTTCTTGACAGGGGCCCAGATACGCAGTATTTT.

The chain has TRBV5-1 and TRBJ2-1, with a tentative D call TRBD2 (5 bases). Trimming shortened V by 0 bases and J by 5 bases, and 6 bases separated the two germline ends. This CDR3 is 13 amino acids long. In germline, CDR1 is SGHRS, CDR2 YFSETQ. The CDR3 protein is CASSLVSDNEQFF. As DNA, the CDR3 is TGCGCCAGCAGCTTGGTTAGCGACAATGAGCAGTTCTTC.

Here the CDR3 reads CASSLGATETVLIDSPLHF. CDR3 nucleotides: TGTGCCAGCAGCTTAGGGGCGACAGAGACAGTGCTAATAGATTCACCCCTCCACTTT. The chain is built from TRBV11-2 and TRBJ1-6, with D possibly TRBD1 on 5 matching bases. Trimming pared 1 base from V and 8 bases from J, leaving 24 bases between. Germline CDR1 is SGHAT and CDR2 is FQNNGV. The CDR3 is 19 residues long.

The chain couples TRBV5-8 to TRBJ2-3; D unclear. CDR3 length: 14 residues. In germline, CDR1 is SGHTS, CDR2 YDEGEE. V was pared by 0 bases and J by 0 bases, with 5 bases between. The DNA of the CDR3 is TGTGCCAGCAGCTTGGCCCGCAGCACAGATACGCAGTATTTT. Its protein is CASSLARSTDTQYF.

This clone was observed once. The chain carries TRBV30 and TRBJ2-3; weak D call: TRBD2 (6 bases). Germline lookup yields CDR1 GTSNPN and CDR2 SVGIG (reference sequence). V was trimmed by 2 bases and J by 6 bases, leaving 15 bases between them. The CDR3 has 14 amino acids. CDR3 sequence reads: CAWSYGGFGDTQYF. Here the CDR3 DNA reads TGTGCCTGGAGTTATGGGGGGTTCGGGGATACGCAGTATTTT.

Turning to this clone: The sample has other DNA sequences that encode this CDR3 too. The chain joins TRBV9 to TRBJ2-7; 10 nucleotides agree with TRBD1. Germline CDR1 SGDLS, CDR2 YYNGEE. The CDR3 totals 14 residues. V lost 0 bases and J lost 7; bases outside the gene matches: 4. The CDR3: CASSVGQGAREQYF. In nucleotides, the CDR3 is TGTGCCAGCAGCGTAGGACAGGGGGCCCGGGAGCAGTACTTC.

This chain uses TRBV7-9 with TRBJ2-7; D gene unclear. With 4 bases removed from V and 2 bases from J, the gap between germline ends came to 12 bases. CDR1 and CDR2 from the germline V gene are SEHNR and FQNEAQ (reference sequence). CDR3 length equals 14 residues. Written as DNA, the CDR3 is TGTGCCAGCAGCTCAACGAGAGAAACCTACGAGCAGTACTTC. Amino acid sequence: CASSSTRETYEQYF.

The CDR3 protein is CASSFGRDGGTQYF. The DNA for the CDR3 is TGTGCCAGCAGCTTCGGGAGGGACGGGGGCACGCAGTATTTT. V usage is TRBV5-6 and J usage is TRBJ2-3; TRBD2 matches at 8 bases. CDR3 size: 14 residues. Germline V lookup: CDR1 SGHDT, CDR2 YYEEEE. With 2 bases clipped from V and 9 bases from J, the junction kept 8 bases outside the gene matches.

The chain combines TRBV5-8 with TRBJ2-7; tentative D call: TRBD1 (6 bases). There are 12 residues in the CDR3. Germline-derived CDR1 and CDR2 are SGHTS and YDEGEE. V was pared by 6 bases and J by 2 bases, with 9 bases between. CDR3 sequence reads: CASTRQAYEQYF. For the CDR3, the DNA is TGTGCCAGCACCCGACAGGCCTACGAGCAGTACTTC.

V gene TRBV11-2 combines with J gene TRBJ1-4; TRBD1 is a possible D gene (5 bases). From germline, CDR1 is SGHAT and CDR2 FQNNGV. The CDR3 totals 14 residues. The V end lost 2 bases, the J end lost 8 bases, and 12 bases lay between the germline ends. The CDR3 sequence is CASSLRAGREKLFF. In DNA, the CDR3 is TGTGCCAGCAGCTTACGGGCAGGGAGAGAAAAACTGTTTTTT.

The gene calls are TRBV5-4 and TRBJ1-6; 10 positions agree with TRBD1. The trim removed 3 bases at V and 12 bases at J, leaving 9 bases unmatched. This CDR3 region has 15 residues. In germline, CDR1 is SGHNT, CDR2 YYREEE (reference sequence). CDR3 sequence (DNA): TGTGCCAGCAGCTCCCCGGGACAGGGGAATCGACCCCTCCACTTT. This sequence encodes CASSSPGQGNRPLHF.

This chain links TRBV19 with TRBJ1-2, with a weak D call TRBD1 (5 bases). Germline V gene lookup returns CDR1 LNHDA and CDR2 SQIVND (reference sequence). The CDR3 contains 13 residues. Deletions cut 7 bases from V and 3 bases from J, with 12 bases between. The CDR3 protein is CASKDWGDYGYTF. The CDR3 DNA sequence: TGTGCCAGTAAAGACTGGGGGGACTATGGCTACACCTTC.

About this clone: Other DNA sequences in the same sample also yield this CDR3. V usage is TRBV18 and J usage is TRBJ2-5, with 7 nucleotides matching TRBD1. The CDR3 runs 14 residues. J was trimmed by 2 bases and V by 0 bases; bases with no gene match: 0. Per germline, CDR1 KGHSH and CDR2 LQKENI. The CDR3 bases are TGTGCCAGCTCACCACCGACAGGGCAAGAGACCCAGTACTTC. Residues: CASSPPTGQETQYF.

This clone has a single count. The V and J genes are TRBV7-9 and TRBJ2-6, with 8 bases matching TRBD1. Germline V gene data show CDR1 as SEHNR and CDR2 as FQNEAQ (reference sequence). With V trimmed by 3 bases and J by 2 bases, 9 bases remained unmatched. The CDR3 is 18 residues long. The CDR3 region is CASSFGGTGVAGANVLTF. In DNA, the CDR3 is TGTGCCAGCAGCTTTGGGGGGACAGGAGTCGCTGGGGCCAACGTCCTGACTTTC.

The rearrangement uses TRBV7-3 and TRBJ2-2; D remains ambiguous. Germline CDR1 SGHTA, CDR2 FQGTGA. The ends were cut back, 6 bases at V and 4 bases at J, with 12 bases in the middle. This CDR3 is 14 amino acids long. The CDR3 spells CASRTGVVTGELFF. DNA of the CDR3: TGTGCCAGCAGAACTGGAGTAGTCACCGGGGAGCTGTTTTTT.

The genes are TRBV4-1 and TRBJ2-7, with 11 positions matching TRBD2. Germline V gene sequence: CDR1 MGHRA, CDR2 YSYEKL. The length of the CDR3 is 14 residues. V was pared by 1 base and J by 4 bases, with 0 bases of the junction left unmatched. For the CDR3, the DNA is TGCGCCAGCAGCCAAGGGACTAGCGGGTACGAGCAGTACTTC. It yields the protein CASSQGTSGYEQYF.

In this sample, this clone turned up once. The chain carries TRBV5-6 and TRBJ2-1; perhaps TRBD2 as D (5 bases). V was cut by 0 bases and J by 7 bases, with 20 bases left in between. CDR1 and CDR2 from the germline V gene are SGHDT and YYEEEE. The CDR3 loop spans 17 amino acids. The CDR3 here is CASSLVKASIVSNEQFF. The CDR3 DNA reads as TGTGCCAGCAGCTTGGTGAAGGCTAGCATTGTCTCGAATGAGCAGTTCTTC.

This chain connects TRBV7-8 to TRBJ2-2; D ambiguous. The germline V and J ends were trimmed by 5 bases and 6 bases, with 13 bases remaining between them. The CDR3 loop spans 14 amino acids. Germline CDR1 reads SGHVS; CDR2 reads FQNEAQ. CDR3 region: CASSPFSVPGELFF. The DNA for the CDR3 is TGTGCCAGCAGCCCTTTCTCCGTGCCCGGGGAGCTGTTTTTT. Complete variable domain (other parts from reference TRBV7-8 and TRBJ2-2): GAGVSQSPRYKVAKRGQDVALRCDPISGHVSLFWYQQALGQGPEFLTYFQNEAQLDKSGLPSDRFFAERPEGSVSTLKIQRTQQEDSAVYLCASSPFSVPGELFFGEGSRLTVL.

As regards this clone: At the DNA level, this CDR3 is encoded by other sequences in the same sample as well. The chain combines TRBV2 with TRBJ2-2, with 10 bases fitting TRBD2. From germline, CDR1 is SNHLY and CDR2 FYNNEI. V shed 8 bases, J shed 5 bases, and the junction held 8 bases outside the gene matches. The CDR3 sequence is 15 residues long. CDR3 bases: TGTGCCAGCCGGATTGGTAGCGGGAGGACCGGGGAGCTGTTTTTT. Its translation: CASRIGSGRTGELFF.

The chain joins TRBV5-1 to TRBJ2-5; 8 nucleotides align to TRBD1. The CDR3 is made up of 14 amino acids. Germline V gene sequence: CDR1 SGHRS, CDR2 YFSETQ. The junction had 5 bases not matched to a gene; V was cut back by 4 bases and J by 3 bases. The CDR3 DNA sequence: TGCGCCAGCAGCCAAAAGGGACAGGAAGAGACCCAGTACTTC. It yields the protein CASSQKGQEETQYF.

This sequence joins TRBV28 and TRBJ2-7; possibly TRBD2 for D (6 bases). The CDR3 consists of 14 residues. The V gene lost 7 bases and the J gene lost 9 bases, with 22 bases spanning the gap. CDR1 is MDHEN, CDR2 SYDVKM, per germline. In DNA form, the CDR3 reads TGTGCCAGCACTCCCTCGGGACTTCCGCACGCGCAGTACTTC. This codes for CASTPSGLPHAQYF.

The chain links TRBV5-1 to TRBJ2-3, with D perhaps matching TRBD2 (5 bases). This CDR3 is built from 17 residues. Germline CDR1 is SGHRS and CDR2 is YFSETQ. V was shortened by 2 bases and J by 2 bases, with 18 bases between the two germline ends. CDR3 sequence (DNA): TGCGCCAGCAGCTTTTCTAGCTCCATTCCTTCCACAGATACGCAGTATTTT. It codes for CASSFSSSIPSTDTQYF.

This chain joins TRBV7-2 and TRBJ2-7; weak D call: TRBD1 (5 bases). V lost 1 base and J lost 0, with 10 bases in between. CDR3 length: 15 amino acids. Germline values: CDR1 SGHTA, CDR2 FQGNSA. CDR3 in DNA: TGTGCCAGCAGCTTAGGGCAGGGTTACTCCTACGAGCAGTACTTC. Its protein is CASSLGQGYSYEQYF.

The chain recombines TRBV6-1 with TRBJ2-5, with 7 bases lining up with TRBD1. Germline V gene sequence: CDR1 MNHNS, CDR2 SASEGT. The CDR3 consists of 13 residues. V dropped 8 bases and J dropped 4; count of bases not matched to a gene: 7. The CDR3 protein is CASQRGLLETQYF. The CDR3 coding sequence is TGTGCCAGCCAAAGGGGGCTATTAGAGACCCAGTACTTC.

The V call is TRBV27, the J call TRBJ1-1, with 12 bases that match TRBD1. The CDR3 extends over 17 amino acids. J gave up 4 bases and V 5 bases, and 11 bases lay outside the gene matches. The germline V gene encodes CDR1 MNHEY and CDR2 SMNVEV (reference sequence). The CDR3 coding sequence is TGTGCCAGCAGTCCCCGCCGGGACAGGGGGCGATTCACTGAAGCTTTCTTT. It is translated as CASSPRRDRGRFTEAFF.